The 29 T cell receptor beta chains reported below all come from one sample, sequenced in a study of beta chain features in type 1 diabetes. Study findings and constraints: For Type 1 diabetes patients, all four CD4+ subsets carried TCRB CDR3s that were moderately but significantly shorter.

The whole isolated RNA underwent reverse transcription, so sequencing captured expressed TCRB transcripts. Produced via immunoSEQ multiplex PCR; TCRdb's table is partial and in-frame only. The table shows approximately 160,000 clones, with around 10% occurring only once. Their antigens are not known. Sequencing was done on a sample of central memory CD4+ T cells from blood. The receptors stem from a man aged 30 to 39 with type 1 diabetes.

J is TRBJ2-1 and V is TRBV5-1, with D perhaps TRBD2 (5 bases). Germline V gene data show CDR1 as SGHRS and CDR2 as YFSETQ. This CDR3 region has 15 residues. Between the trimmed V and J ends, which lost 0 bases and 3 bases, there was a span of 10 bases. DNA of the CDR3: TGCGCCAGCAGCTTGGTTAGCGAATACTACAATGAGCAGTTCTTC. Its protein product is CASSLVSEYYNEQFF. Using reference TRBV5-1 and TRBJ2-1 for the parts outside the CDR3, the full variable domain is KAGVTQTPRYLIKTRGQQVTLSCSPISGHRSVSWYQQTPGQGLQFLFEYFSETQRNKGNFPGRFSGRQFSNSRSEMNVSTLELGDSALYLCASSLVSEYYNEQFFGPGTRLTVL.

V is TRBV4-2 and J is TRBJ2-3; D might be TRBD2 (5 bases). There are 15 residues in the CDR3. The V and J ends lost 4 bases and 0 bases respectively, with 11 bases between them. The germline CDR1 and CDR2 sequences are LGHNA and YNFKEQ. DNA of the CDR3: TGTGCCAGCAGCCCCGACTGGACTAGCACAGATACGCAGTATTTT. Encoded protein: CASSPDWTSTDTQYF.

The chain combines TRBV7-6 with TRBJ2-5; maybe TRBD1 (6 bases). The length of the CDR3 is 13 residues. The V and J ends lost 4 bases and 4 bases respectively, with 10 bases between them. Per germline, CDR1 SGHVS and CDR2 FNYEAQ. The CDR3, as DNA: TGTGCCAGCAGCTCCCCAGGGGCAGAGACCCAGTACTTC. Its protein is CASSSPGAETQYF.

DNA of the CDR3: TGTGCCAGCAGTTTATCGCGACAGGGGGCGATTAATACGCAGTATTTT. Translated: CASSLSRQGAINTQYF. The chain employs TRBV27 and TRBJ2-3, with 10 nucleotides matching TRBD1. The trim removed 0 bases at V and 7 bases at J, leaving 7 bases unmatched. Germline V gene sequence: CDR1 MNHEY, CDR2 SMNVEV (reference sequence). This CDR3 is built from 16 residues.

This clone was seen only a few times. The rearrangement links TRBV7-3 to TRBJ2-1; 9 bases map to TRBD1. The germline gives CDR1 SGHTA, CDR2 FQGTGA. With V trimmed by 5 bases and J by 3 bases, 5 bases remained unmatched. The CDR3 has 15 amino acids. The CDR3 nucleotides are TGTGCCAGCAGCGTCGGACAGGGGAACTACAATGAGCAGTTCTTC. It translates to CASSVGQGNYNEQFF.

This clone was observed a few times. The rearrangement links TRBV28 to TRBJ1-2; TRBD1 matches at 7 bases. The CDR3 totals 13 residues. The junction had 8 bases not matched to a gene; V was cut back by 6 bases and J by 7 bases. Germline CDR1 reads MDHEN; CDR2 reads SYDVKM. CDR3 coding DNA: TGTGCCAGCAGCCCACAGGGGTTTCCTGGCTACACCTTC. This codes for CASSPQGFPGYTF.

This chain links TRBV7-3 with TRBJ2-1; TRBD2 matches at 8 bases. The germline V gene has CDR1 SGHTA and CDR2 FQGTGA. This CDR3 is 17 amino acids long. After removal of 1 base from V and 2 bases from J, the junction contained 7 bases not matched to a gene. CDR3 in amino acids: CASSLSRAAGAYNEQFF. The DNA of the CDR3 is TGTGCCAGCAGCTTAAGCAGAGCAGCGGGGGCCTACAATGAGCAGTTCTTC.

This clone turned up a few times. This chain links TRBV7-6 with TRBJ2-2; TRBD1 might be the D (6 bases). The V end lost 4 bases, the J end lost 4 bases, and 10 bases lay between the germline ends. The CDR3 is 14 residues long. Germline CDR1 is SGHVS and CDR2 is FNYEAQ. The CDR3 coding sequence is TGTGCCAGCAGCTCCCTACAGGGCACCGGGGAGCTGTTTTTT. Protein sequence: CASSSLQGTGELFF.

In its sample, this clone was seen a few times. This chain links TRBV20-1 with TRBJ1-2; D possibly corresponds to TRBD1 (5 bases). Germline V lookup: CDR1 DFQATT, CDR2 SNEGSKA (reference sequence). This CDR3 spans 11 amino acids. Between the trimmed V and J ends, which lost 6 bases and 4 bases, there was a span of 9 bases. CDR3 DNA: TGCAGTGCGGGAACAGGCTATGGCTACACCTTC. This encodes CSAGTGYGYTF.

The chain is built from TRBV7-6 and TRBJ2-3; TRBD2 agrees at 11 bases. Per germline, CDR1 SGHVS and CDR2 FNYEAQ. The ends lost 1 base at V and 3 bases at J; junction bases unmatched: 0. The CDR3 spans 15 residues. CDR3 protein: CASSLGLAGTDTQYF. DNA for the CDR3: TGTGCCAGCAGCTTAGGACTAGCGGGAACAGATACGCAGTATTTT.

The rearrangement joins TRBV25-1 to TRBJ2-3; tentatively, D is TRBD2 (5 bases). Trimming removed 5 bases from V and 3 bases from J, with 6 bases in between. This CDR3 region has 12 residues. The germline CDR1 and CDR2 sequences are MGHDK and SYGVNS. The CDR3 spells CASSRGTDTQYF. The CDR3 nucleotides read TGTGCCAGCAGTCGAGGGACAGATACGCAGTATTTT.

The chain has TRBV11-2 and TRBJ2-2; tentatively, D is TRBD1 (6 bases). Germline V gives CDR1 SGHAT, CDR2 FQNNGV. The CDR3 has 13 amino acids. V shed 6 bases and J shed 7 bases, with 12 bases lying between them. CDR3 DNA sequence: TGTGCCAGCAGTTTACAGGGAATCGGGGAGCTGTTTTTT. This codes for CASSLQGIGELFF.

This clone was seen a few times. The genes are TRBV27 and TRBJ1-2, with D perhaps matching TRBD1 (5 bases). The germline V gene has CDR1 MNHEY and CDR2 SMNVEV (reference sequence). The CDR3 spans 14 residues. Trimming removed 5 bases at V and 4 bases at J, with 14 bases between. CDR3 protein: CASSAGRSVYGYTF. The CDR3 nucleotides read TGTGCCAGCAGTGCGGGACGGAGCGTCTATGGCTACACCTTC.

The CDR3 spells CASRVRGSGETQYF. CDR3 coding DNA: TGTGCCAGTAGGGTTCGCGGGAGCGGGGAGACCCAGTACTTC. The gene calls are TRBV19 and TRBJ2-5; the match to TRBD2 covers 7 bases. V lost 6 bases, J lost 5 bases, and 9 bases stayed unmatched. The CDR3 covers 14 residues. Germline lookup yields CDR1 LNHDA and CDR2 SQIVND (reference sequence).

V is TRBV4-3 and J is TRBJ1-2; 7 positions match TRBD1. This CDR3 is built from 14 residues. Losses at the gene ends were 3 bases for V and 8 bases for J; bases not matched to a gene: 9. Germline loops: CDR1 LGHNA, CDR2 YSLEER. Here the CDR3 DNA reads TGCGCCAGCAGCCAGTCGACAGGGTCTACGGGCTACACCTTC. It specifies CASSQSTGSTGYTF.

This clone was observed a handful of times. V gene TRBV11-2 combines with J gene TRBJ2-7; 14 positions agree with TRBD2. The CDR3 runs to 15 residues. V was clipped by 3 bases and J by 3 bases; unmatched bases: 1. Germline-derived CDR1 and CDR2 are SGHAT and FQNNGV. The chain's CDR3 is CASSLTSGRVYEQYF. In DNA, the CDR3 is TGTGCCAGCAGCTTGACTAGCGGGAGGGTCTACGAGCAGTACTTC.

This clone was seen only a few times. V is TRBV7-2 and J is TRBJ1-2; D remains unclear. This CDR3 is built from 16 residues. V lost 5 bases and J lost 4, with 20 bases in between. The V gene's germline CDR1 is SGHTA and CDR2 FQGNSA. The CDR3 sequence is CASSPAWATGIYGYTF. The CDR3 DNA sequence: TGTGCCAGCAGCCCCGCATGGGCGACGGGAATCTATGGCTACACCTTC. The full variable domain, with the rest looked up from reference TRBV7-2 and TRBJ1-2, is GAGVSQSPSNKVTEKGKDVELRCDPISGHTALYWYRQSLGQGLEFLIYFQGNSAPDKSGLPSDRFSAERTGGSVSTLTIQRTQQEDSAVYLCASSPAWATGIYGYTFGSGTRLTVV.

Of note for this clone: Mismatch with germline at one junction end may stem from a read error. The V call is TRBV7-7, the J call TRBJ2-1; no firm D call. The CDR3 loop spans 15 amino acids. From germline, CDR1 is SSHAT and CDR2 FNYEAQ (reference sequence). CDR3 sequence (DNA): TGTGCTAGCAGCTTAGATCCTAGCTCCTACAATGAGCAGTTCTTC. Translated, it gives CASSLDPSSYNEQFF.

This clone came up a few times. The rearrangement uses TRBV30 and TRBJ2-4; 7 bases align to TRBD1. Germline-derived CDR1 and CDR2 are GTSNPN and SVGIG (reference sequence). Unmatched junction bases numbered 9, after V lost 5 bases and J lost 5 bases. The CDR3 contains 14 residues. As DNA, the CDR3 is TGTGCCTGGGGCCCCGGGACAGCAGAAAACATTCAGTACTTC. This gives the protein CAWGPGTAENIQYF. The whole variable domain, filled in from reference TRBV30 and TRBJ2-4, reads SQTIHQWPATLVQPVGSPLSLECTVEGTSNPNLYWYRQAAGRGLQLLFYSVGIGQISSEVPQNLSASRPQDRQFILSSKKLLLSDSGFYLCAWGPGTAENIQYFGAGTRLSVL.

CDR3 in amino acids: CASSLDGTRARTQYF. In DNA form, the CDR3 reads TGCGCCAGCAGCTTGGATGGGACACGGGCGCGAACGCAGTATTTT. The chain joins TRBV5-1 to TRBJ2-3, with a weak D call TRBD1 (6 bases). Trimming stripped 0 bases from V and 9 bases from J, with 17 bases between. This CDR3 comprises 15 residues. Germline CDR1 and CDR2: SGHRS and YFSETQ.

The genes are TRBV15 and TRBJ2-3; maybe TRBD2 (5 bases). This CDR3 spans 13 amino acids. Trimming pared 3 bases from V and 10 bases from J, leaving 14 bases between. Per germline, CDR1 LNHNV and CDR2 YYDKDF (reference sequence). CDR3 amino acids: CATSREEGAPQYF. The CDR3, as DNA: TGTGCCACCAGCAGGGAAGAGGGAGCTCCGCAGTATTTT.

This clone turned up a few times. V and J are TRBV4-1 and TRBJ2-2, with D unclear. The length of the CDR3 is 15 residues. The V end was cut by 3 bases, the J end by 2 bases, with 10 bases between. Germline lookup yields CDR1 MGHRA and CDR2 YSYEKL. The CDR3 loop is CASSHPTVNTGELFF. DNA of the CDR3: TGCGCCAGCAGCCATCCCACGGTAAACACCGGGGAGCTGTTTTTT.

This clone has more than one count but fewer than ten. The chain carries TRBV29-1 and TRBJ2-2; TRBD2 aligns across 7 bases. The CDR3 loop spans 14 amino acids. In germline, CDR1 is SQVTM, CDR2 ANQGSEA. Losses at the gene ends were 7 bases for V and 4 bases for J; bases not matched to a gene: 9. The CDR3 DNA reads as TGCAGCGCGTCCCCTAGCGGTATCACCGGGGAGCTGTTTTTT. It translates to CSASPSGITGELFF.

The chain combines TRBV9 with TRBJ1-2, with D perhaps matching TRBD1 (5 bases). Germline V gene lookup returns CDR1 SGDLS and CDR2 YYNGEE. CDR3 size: 14 residues. Trimming pared 0 bases from V and 8 bases from J, leaving 14 bases between. In DNA, the CDR3 is TGTGCCAGCAGCGTAGGACAGTCCGATATGGGCTACACCTTC. Translating gives CASSVGQSDMGYTF. Full variable domain (remainder filled in from reference TRBV9 and TRBJ1-2): DSGVTQTPKHLITATGQRVTLRCSPRSGDLSVYWYQQSLDQGLQFLIQYYNGEERAKGNILERFSAQQFPDLHSELNLSSLELGDSALYFCASSVGQSDMGYTFGSGTRLTVV.

This clone has just a few counts. The chain carries TRBV10-3 and TRBJ2-5; 7 nucleotides line up with TRBD1. CDR1 and CDR2 from the germline V gene are ENHRY and SYGVKD. The J segment lost 5 bases and the V segment lost 6 bases, leaving 15 bases of the junction unmatched. The CDR3 has 16 residues. The CDR3 reads CAIRPSTKTGDETQYF. CDR3 sequence (DNA): TGTGCCATCAGACCCAGCACAAAAACAGGGGACGAGACCCAGTACTTC.

This clone was detected only a few times. The chain uses TRBV9 and TRBJ2-1; 11 bases fit TRBD2. The CDR3 contains 18 residues. Germline V gene data show CDR1 as SGDLS and CDR2 as YYNGEE. With 0 bases clipped from V and 4 bases from J, the junction kept 9 bases outside the gene matches. The CDR3 coding sequence is TGTGCCAGCAGCGTAGGATTAGCGGGAGGGGCGCGTTACAATGAGCAGTTCTTC. The encoded protein is CASSVGLAGGARYNEQFF.

The gene calls are TRBV11-2 and TRBJ2-3; 10 bases agree with TRBD2. Germline V gene sequence: CDR1 SGHAT, CDR2 FQNNGV. V was clipped by 5 bases and J by 0 bases; unmatched bases: 8. The CDR3 loop spans 17 amino acids. The CDR3 loop is CASSRWTSGFSTDTQYF. In DNA form, the CDR3 reads TGTGCCAGCAGCCGATGGACTAGCGGATTTAGCACAGATACGCAGTATTTT.

This chain uses TRBV13 with TRBJ1-3, with D unclear. Germline V gives CDR1 PRHDT, CDR2 FYEKMQ (reference sequence). The V end was cut by 2 bases, the J end by 8 bases, with 4 bases between. The CDR3 totals 11 residues. CDR3 residues: CASSLRHTIYF. CDR3 DNA: TGTGCCAGCAGCTTACGTCACACCATATATTTT.

This clone turned up a few times. The V call is TRBV11-3, the J call TRBJ2-1; perhaps TRBD1 as D (6 bases). Trimming removed 4 bases at V and 13 bases at J, with 11 bases between. The CDR3 runs to 11 residues. Per germline, CDR1 SGHNT and CDR2 YENEEA. CDR3 in DNA: TGTGCCAGCAGCTCAGGGGCTAGCCAGTTCTTC. Its translation is CASSSGASQFF.